The 14 T cell receptor beta chains below were found in one sample sequenced in a study of OX40 agonist ivuxolimab in advanced cancers. Assay: immunoSEQ multiplex PCR; the TCRdb copy retains only in-frame clones and omits some. Altogether some 49,000 clones are present, approximately 81% being singletons, with the ten largest covering roughly 22%. The source was CD4+ or CD8+ T cells sorted from blood, collected in a trial of the OX40 agonist ivuxolimab. All receptors come from an adult with an advanced solid tumor such as melanoma, head and neck, liver or kidney cancer.

The rearrangement joins TRBV28 to TRBJ1-1, with 9 bases that match TRBD1. The V gene's germline CDR1 is MDHEN and CDR2 SYDVKM. Germline trimming cut 3 bases from V and 4 bases from J; bases unmatched to any gene: 3. The CDR3 is made up of 14 amino acids. In DNA form, the CDR3 reads TGTGCCAGCAGTTTTGGACAGGGGATCACTGAAGCTTTCTTT. Translating gives CASSFGQGITEAFF.

The J gene is TRBJ1-2, the V gene TRBV11-2; D remains ambiguous. V dropped 1 base and J dropped 0 bases, with 6 bases sitting between them. Germline CDR1 reads SGHAT; CDR2 reads FQNNGV. The CDR3 is 14 residues long. As DNA, the CDR3 is TGTGCCAGCAGCTTAGGGACGTCTAACTATGGCTACACCTTC. Its protein is CASSLGTSNYGYTF.

J is TRBJ1-4 and V is TRBV7-8; D gene uncertain. Looked up from germline, CDR1 is SGHVS and CDR2 is FQNEAQ. The CDR3 covers 14 residues. The V and J ends lost 2 bases and 5 bases respectively, with 9 bases between them. The CDR3 region has the DNA TGTGCCAGCAGCTTAAAACAGCCGAATGAAAAACTGTTTTTT. This sequence encodes CASSLKQPNEKLFF.

V and J are TRBV6-6 and TRBJ2-1; TRBD1 or TRBD2 may be the D gene (6 bases each). Germline CDR1 is MNHNY and CDR2 is SVGAGI (reference sequence). Trimming cost V 0 bases and J 2 bases, with 11 bases left between them. The CDR3 contains 16 residues. This CDR3 is CASSYSMGGPYNEQFF. CDR3 nucleotides: TGTGCCAGCAGTTACTCGATGGGGGGCCCCTACAATGAGCAGTTCTTC.

This chain connects TRBV18 to TRBJ2-2, with D unclear. In germline, CDR1 is KGHSH, CDR2 LQKENI. The length of the CDR3 is 14 residues. Trimming shortened V by 3 bases and J by 4 bases, and 9 bases separated the two germline ends. CDR3 nucleotides: TGTGCCAGCTCACCGAGCGTTACCACCGGGGAGCTGTTTTTT. Translated, it gives CASSPSVTTGELFF.

The chain recombines TRBV2 with TRBJ1-4; unclear D gene. CDR1 SNHLY and CDR2 FYNNEI come from the germline V gene. The CDR3 contains 16 residues. Trimming removed 7 bases at V and 2 bases at J, with 17 bases between. CDR3 bases: TGTGCCAGCACCGGGCCTCAAACCCCCACTAATGAAAAACTGTTTTTT. This translates into CASTGPQTPTNEKLFF.

The chain carries TRBV28 and TRBJ2-1; D possibly corresponds to TRBD1 (6 bases). This CDR3 has 12 residues. With 7 bases removed from V and 11 bases from J, the gap between germline ends came to 15 bases. Germline V gene sequence: CDR1 MDHEN, CDR2 SYDVKM. The CDR3 DNA follows: TGTGCCAGCACCACCAGGGGTTTTCAGCAGTTCTTC. Residues: CASTTRGFQQFF.

With respect to this clone: Relative to the germline gene, one junction end is altered; a read error may explain this. The chain has TRBV7-2 and TRBJ1-6; D gene ambiguous. The CDR3 loop spans 14 amino acids. Germline CDR1 is SGHTA and CDR2 is FQGNSA. This CDR3 reads CASSLTQQESRLHF. The CDR3 DNA follows: TGTGCCAGCAGCTTAACTCAGCAGGAATCACGCCTCCACTTT.

The chain carries TRBV29-1 and TRBJ2-1; D remains ambiguous. CDR1 is SQVTM and CDR2 is ANQGSEA in the germline V gene. This CDR3 has 14 residues. Trimming cost V 1 base and J 4 bases, with 11 bases left between them. CDR3 loop: CSVEVTLNYNEQFF. The CDR3 DNA is TGCAGCGTTGAAGTTACCCTTAATTACAATGAGCAGTTCTTC.

The table lists this clone with a few counts. This chain links TRBV27 with TRBJ1-5; D gene ambiguous. With 5 bases removed from V and 5 bases from J, the gap between germline ends came to 10 bases. Per germline, CDR1 MNHEY and CDR2 SMNVEV (reference sequence). This CDR3 contains 13 residues. CDR3 bases: TGTGCCAGCAGTCTCAAGCCTCATCAGCCCCAGCATTTT. It codes for CASSLKPHQPQHF.

The chain combines TRBV12-5 with TRBJ1-2; 8 bases are shared with TRBD1. Germline assignment: CDR1 LGHNT and CDR2 FRNRAP. The CDR3 length is 15 residues. V was clipped by 2 bases and J by 3 bases; unmatched bases: 5. The CDR3 is CASGLFQGADYGYTF. The CDR3 DNA follows: TGTGCTAGTGGTTTGTTCCAGGGGGCCGACTATGGCTACACCTTC.

This clone has a handful of counts. Other DNA variants within this sample encode the same CDR3. CDR3 bases: TGTGCCAGCAGCGGTGGGGGGCCCGGGGAGCTGTTTTTT. It specifies CASSGGGPGELFF. This sequence joins TRBV5-6 and TRBJ2-2; D may correspond to TRBD1 or TRBD2 (6 bases each). Trimming took off 4 bases at V and 6 bases at J, with 10 bases between the two ends. Per germline, CDR1 SGHDT and CDR2 YYEEEE. This CDR3 has 13 amino acids. Full variable domain (remainder filled in from reference TRBV5-6 and TRBJ2-2): DAGVTQSPTHLIKTRGQQVTLRCSPKSGHDTVSWYQQALGQGPQFIFQYYEEEERQRGNFPDRFSGHQFPNYSSELNVNALLLGDSALYLCASSGGGPGELFFGEGSRLTVL.

Worth noting for this clone: The junction does not match germline at one end; this may be a read error. The chain couples TRBV9 to TRBJ1-3, with D possibly TRBD1 on 5 matching bases. Looked up from germline, CDR1 is SGDLS and CDR2 is YYNGEE. The CDR3 totals 15 residues. The CDR3 DNA sequence: TGTGCCAGCAGCACCGGCCCCGGGACTGGGAACACCATATATTTT. Protein sequence: CASSTGPGTGNTIYF.

This rearrangement joins TRBV11-2 to TRBJ1-2; no firm D call. This CDR3 spans 13 amino acids. V lost 0 bases to trimming and J lost 7 bases, with 9 bases between them. The germline V gene has CDR1 SGHAT and CDR2 FQNNGV. CDR3 DNA: TGTGCCAGCAGCTTAGAGAATAGGGTTGGCTACACCTTC. Protein: CASSLENRVGYTF. The full variable domain, with the rest looked up from reference TRBV11-2 and TRBJ1-2, is EAGVAQSPRYKIIEKRQSVAFWCNPISGHATLYWYQQILGQGPKLLIQFQNNGVVDDSQLPKDRFSAERLKGVDSTLKIQPAKLEDSAVYLCASSLENRVGYTFGSGTRLTVV.